These 28 T cell receptor beta chains were sequenced from one sample in a study of blood T cell repertoires in COVID-19. TCRdb's copy holds only in-frame clones and misses some; the assay was immunoSEQ multiplex PCR. The profile shows 300,000 to 500,000 clones, roughly 90% of them singletons. Specimen: PBMCs or T cells enriched from blood (not recorded which). Receptor source: a woman aged 30 to 39 with acute COVID-19.

The V call is TRBV20-1, the J call TRBJ2-7, with 12 bases matching TRBD2. Trimming cost V 3 bases and J 7 bases; bases outside gene matches: 10. There are 15 residues in the CDR3. CDR1 is DFQATT, CDR2 SNEGSKA, per germline (reference sequence). CDR3 coding DNA: TGCAGTGCTAGTCAACTAGCGGGGGGAAAGGGGGAGCAGTACTTC. This gives the protein CSASQLAGGKGEQYF.

In this sample, this clone turned up once. This rearrangement joins TRBV11-2 to TRBJ2-1; 10 nucleotides agree with TRBD2. CDR3 length equals 16 residues. Germline trimming cut 5 bases from V and 8 bases from J; bases unmatched to any gene: 12. Germline loops: CDR1 SGHAT, CDR2 FQNNGV. In DNA form, the CDR3 reads TGTGCCAGCAGCCGAGTTAGCGGGGGGCGTAAGCATGAGCAGTTCTTC. Its protein is CASSRVSGGRKHEQFF.

A word on this clone: Within the sample, other DNA sequences also encode this same CDR3. The rearrangement joins TRBV20-1 to TRBJ1-2, with D perhaps TRBD1 (5 bases). V was cut by 4 bases and J by 5 bases, with 8 bases left in between. The germline gives CDR1 DFQATT, CDR2 SNEGSKA (reference sequence). CDR3 size: 11 residues. CDR3 in amino acids: CSATRGYGYTF. The CDR3 DNA sequence: TGCAGTGCTACTCGGGGGTATGGCTACACCTTC.

CDR3 nucleotide sequence: TGTGCCAGCAGTTACGCGGGCACCGGGGAGCTGTTTTTT. Its translation is CASSYAGTGELFF. The J gene is TRBJ2-2, the V gene TRBV6-2 or TRBV6-3; TRBD2 is a possible D gene (5 bases). CDR3 length: 13 residues. V was cut by 2 bases and J by 4 bases, with 5 bases left in between. Germline V CDR1 and CDR2: MNHEY, SVGEGT.

V gene TRBV28 combines with J gene TRBJ1-1; no reliable D call. The CDR3 has 14 residues. Per germline, CDR1 MDHEN and CDR2 SYDVKM. The V end lost 2 bases, the J end lost 1 base, and 8 bases lay between the germline ends. As DNA, the CDR3 is TGTGCCAGCAGTTTAACCCCGCGGAACACTGAAGCTTTCTTT. Its translation: CASSLTPRNTEAFF.

The chain uses TRBV7-3 and TRBJ2-2, with 11 bases lining up with TRBD1. The CDR3 is made up of 17 amino acids. After removal of 2 bases from V and 4 bases from J, the junction contained 6 bases not matched to a gene. CDR1 is SGHTA, CDR2 FQGTGA, per germline. The CDR3 region has the DNA TGTGCCAGCAGCTTAGGCCTTGGGACAGGGGGCACCGGGGAGCTGTTTTTT. Residues: CASSLGLGTGGTGELFF.

The V call is TRBV19, the J call TRBJ1-2; 7 bases map to TRBD1. The CDR3 contains 17 residues. Germline assignment: CDR1 LNHDA and CDR2 SQIVND (reference sequence). With 3 bases clipped from V and 5 bases from J, the junction kept 15 bases outside the gene matches. The CDR3 is CASSIITRQGVPYGYTF. CDR3 coding DNA: TGTGCCAGTAGTATTATAACTCGACAGGGCGTCCCTTATGGCTACACCTTC.

This clone is deemed medium-sized. V is TRBV19 and J is TRBJ1-1; 10 positions match TRBD1. Per the germline V gene, CDR1 is LNHDA and CDR2 is SQIVND (reference sequence). V trimming: 1 base; J trimming: 7 bases; junction bases outside the gene matches: 6. The CDR3 contains 15 residues. CDR3 bases: TGTGCCAGTAGTATAGCGACAGGGGGCGAGGGTGAAGCTTTCTTT. Translation: CASSIATGGEGEAFF.

The chain has TRBV10-2 and TRBJ1-2; 7 bases line up with TRBD1. The junction had 8 bases not matched to a gene; V was cut back by 4 bases and J by 3 bases. The CDR3 totals 15 residues. CDR1 and CDR2 (germline): WSHSY, SAAADI. The DNA for the CDR3 is TGCGCCAGCAGTGTAAATAGACAGGGACACTATGGCTACACCTTC. Residues: CASSVNRQGHYGYTF.

The CDR3 loop is CAWSGLARGYEQYF. The CDR3 DNA reads as TGTGCCTGGAGTGGGTTGGCCCGCGGATACGAGCAGTACTTC. The chain carries TRBV30 and TRBJ2-7; D uncertain. Germline CDR1 GTSNPN, CDR2 SVGIG (reference sequence). The V end lost 1 base, the J end lost 4 bases, and 14 bases lay between the germline ends. This CDR3 is built from 14 residues.

This clone was picked up a small number of times. Within the sample, other DNA sequences also encode this same CDR3. V usage is TRBV5-1 and J usage is TRBJ2-7, with a weak D call TRBD1 (7 bases). The CDR3 totals 14 residues. Per germline, CDR1 SGHRS and CDR2 YFSETQ. V lost 0 bases and J 2 bases, leaving 9 bases between the germline ends. This CDR3 reads CASSLAGGPYEQYF. The DNA of the CDR3 is TGCGCCAGCAGCTTGGCAGGGGGGCCCTACGAGCAGTACTTC.

The chain uses TRBV3-1 (or the pseudogene TRBV3-2) and TRBJ2-3; the match to TRBD2 covers 9 bases. With V trimmed by 3 bases and J by 6 bases, 7 bases remained unmatched. CDR3 size: 15 residues. The germline CDR1 and CDR2 sequences are LGHDT and YNNKEL (reference sequence). CDR3 region: CASSHLGGGDDTQYF. The CDR3 coding sequence is TGTGCCAGCAGCCATCTCGGCGGGGGGGACGATACGCAGTATTTT.

The chain uses TRBV4-3 and TRBJ1-2; unclear D gene. V lost 2 bases and J lost 0, with 7 bases in between. The CDR3 spans 14 residues. Germline-derived CDR1 and CDR2 are LGHNA and YSLEER. This chain's CDR3 is CASSQPGSNYGYTF. Written as DNA, the CDR3 is TGCGCCAGCAGCCAACCAGGATCTAACTATGGCTACACCTTC.

The chain couples TRBV14 to TRBJ1-2; 9 bases are shared with TRBD1. The V gene's germline CDR1 is SGHDN and CDR2 FVKESK. J was trimmed by 3 bases and V by 4 bases; bases with no gene match: 9. The length of the CDR3 is 16 residues. CDR3 nucleotide sequence: TGTGCCAGCAGCCCCTTCACAGGGGGCGCCGACTATGGCTACACCTTC. Encoded protein: CASSPFTGGADYGYTF.

The genes are TRBV11-2 and TRBJ2-2; 7 bases are a match to TRBD2. Germline trimming cut 5 bases from V and 2 bases from J; bases unmatched to any gene: 8. This CDR3 has 16 residues. The germline V gene has CDR1 SGHAT and CDR2 FQNNGV. CDR3 in amino acids: CASSVIGLGNTGELFF. The DNA of the CDR3 is TGTGCCAGCAGCGTAATAGGACTAGGCAACACCGGGGAGCTGTTTTTT.

The rearrangement joins TRBV19 to TRBJ1-1; D unclear. The germline V and J ends were trimmed by 7 bases and 3 bases, with 12 bases remaining between them. The CDR3 spans 13 residues. Germline lookup yields CDR1 LNHDA and CDR2 SQIVND (reference sequence). CDR3 sequence reads: CASNPESYTEAFF. The CDR3 DNA sequence: TGTGCCAGTAACCCTGAGAGCTACACTGAAGCTTTCTTT.

Only a few counts were recorded for this clone. The J gene is TRBJ2-7, the V gene TRBV4-3, with 8 bases fitting TRBD1. V shed 3 bases, J shed 2 bases, and the junction held 6 bases outside the gene matches. The CDR3 covers 15 residues. Germline CDR1 and CDR2: LGHNA and YSLEER. CDR3 coding DNA: TGCGCCAGCAGCCATTCCGGGACAGGAGCCTACGAGCAGTACTTC. Translation: CASSHSGTGAYEQYF.

The J gene is TRBJ2-3, the V gene TRBV6-2 or TRBV6-3; D gene uncertain. V lost 2 bases and J 0 bases, leaving 9 bases between the germline ends. In germline, CDR1 is MNHEY, CDR2 SVGEGT. This CDR3 is 15 amino acids long. This CDR3 is CASSYVLRSTDTQYF. In DNA form, the CDR3 reads TGTGCCAGCAGTTACGTGCTCAGGAGCACAGATACGCAGTATTTT.

This clone was observed once. The chain recombines TRBV5-1 with TRBJ2-5; 7 bases are a match to TRBD1. Germline V gives CDR1 SGHRS, CDR2 YFSETQ. This CDR3 has 13 amino acids. Germline trimming cut 3 bases from V and 6 bases from J; bases unmatched to any gene: 5. CDR3 sequence: CASSSGTAQTQYF. The CDR3, as DNA: TGCGCCAGCAGCTCCGGGACAGCCCAGACCCAGTACTTC. The full variable domain, with the rest looked up from reference TRBV5-1 and TRBJ2-5, is KAGVTQTPRYLIKTRGQQVTLSCSPISGHRSVSWYQQTPGQGLQFLFEYFSETQRNKGNFPGRFSGRQFSNSRSEMNVSTLELGDSALYLCASSSGTAQTQYFGPGTRLLVL.

This sequence joins TRBV19 and TRBJ2-4, with D tentatively TRBD1 (6 bases). The V end was cut by 7 bases, the J end by 6 bases, with 16 bases between. This CDR3 has 14 amino acids. Germline assignment: CDR1 LNHDA and CDR2 SQIVND (reference sequence). In DNA, the CDR3 is TGTGCCAGTACCTTGGGGGCGGACGTAAACATTCAGTACTTC. Translating gives CASTLGADVNIQYF.

This chain uses TRBV10-3 with TRBJ1-1; D not certain. Germline CDR1 ENHRY, CDR2 SYGVKD. The CDR3 contains 14 residues. Deletions cut 5 bases from V and 1 base from J, with 11 bases between. CDR3 coding DNA: TGTGCCATCAGTATACAGAGGGAGAACACTGAAGCTTTCTTT. Its translation is CAISIQRENTEAFF.

CDR3: CASSLVDRGRWGTEAFF. CDR3 nucleotides: TGTGCCAGCAGCTTAGTTGACAGGGGGCGGTGGGGCACTGAAGCTTTCTTT. The chain recombines TRBV7-9 with TRBJ1-1, with 10 bases lining up with TRBD1. Germline trimming cut 1 base from V and 4 bases from J; bases unmatched to any gene: 9. Germline lookup yields CDR1 SEHNR and CDR2 FQNEAQ (reference sequence). There are 17 residues in the CDR3.

The V gene is TRBV9, the J gene TRBJ1-2, with a weak D call TRBD1 (6 bases). The CDR3 is 13 amino acids. In germline, CDR1 is SGDLS, CDR2 YYNGEE. Trimming took 0 bases from V and 3 from J, leaving 6 bases between them. The CDR3, as DNA: TGTGCCAGCAGCGTAGCAGGGGACTATGGCTACACCTTC. This translates into CASSVAGDYGYTF. Full variable domain (outside the CDR3, taken from reference TRBV9 and TRBJ1-2): DSGVTQTPKHLITATGQRVTLRCSPRSGDLSVYWYQQSLDQGLQFLIQYYNGEERAKGNILERFSAQQFPDLHSELNLSSLELGDSALYFCASSVAGDYGYTFGSGTRLTVV.

The chain is built from TRBV3-1 (or the pseudogene TRBV3-2) and TRBJ1-5; D is undetermined. V shed 0 bases and J shed 2 bases, with 11 bases lying between them. CDR3 length: 16 residues. Germline CDR1 LGHDT, CDR2 YNNKEL (reference sequence). The CDR3 DNA follows: TGTGCCAGCAGCCAAGATTCCAGTGGAGGCAATCAGCCCCAGCATTTT. It codes for CASSQDSSGGNQPQHF.

The V gene is TRBV6-2 or TRBV6-3, the J gene TRBJ2-3; 9 bases map to TRBD1. With V trimmed by 2 bases and J by 2 bases, 8 bases remained unmatched. Germline CDR1 MNHEY, CDR2 SVGEGT. The CDR3 has 17 residues. CDR3 in amino acids: CASSYTWDRATTDTQYF. CDR3 nucleotide sequence: TGTGCCAGCAGTTACACCTGGGACAGGGCGACCACAGATACGCAGTATTTT.

The chain links TRBV18 to TRBJ2-5, with a tentative D call TRBD1 (6 bases). The V end was cut by 5 bases, the J end by 1 base, with 11 bases between. The germline V gene encodes CDR1 KGHSH and CDR2 LQKENI. This CDR3 has 14 residues. The CDR3 nucleotides are TGTGCCAGCTCATCCGGACAGACCCAAGAGACCCAGTACTTC. Amino acid sequence: CASSSGQTQETQYF.

V gene TRBV4-1 combines with J gene TRBJ2-5; D is unclear. The CDR3 length is 14 residues. V lost 4 bases, J lost 5 bases, and 14 bases lay in between. Germline V gives CDR1 MGHRA, CDR2 YSYEKL. The CDR3 loop reads CASSLPSLGETQYF. CDR3 DNA: TGCGCCAGCAGCCTACCTAGTCTGGGTGAGACCCAGTACTTC.

This chain uses TRBV27 with TRBJ1-5, with 7 positions matching TRBD1. CDR1 is MNHEY, CDR2 SMNVEV, per germline (reference sequence). The CDR3 totals 14 residues. V lost 6 bases and J lost 7; bases outside the gene matches: 9. CDR3 amino acids: CASSPSRGIQPQHF. The CDR3 DNA is TGTGCCAGCAGCCCCAGCAGGGGGATCCAGCCCCAGCATTTT.